The present entry profiles one T cell receptor beta chain with its context. Its antigen has not been determined. The cohort consisted of hundreds of healthy bone marrow donors. Cohort members were all nominally healthy when sampled, although unrecorded immune exposures were likely present. The donor was CMV seropositive and belonged to the group of 250 to 300 seropositive cohort members. Each donor provided a peripheral blood sample, and peripheral blood mononuclear cells were used for TCR beta sequencing. The Qiagen DNeasy Blood Extraction Kit was used to extract genomic DNA from the blood cell samples. This sample is part of a study of cytomegalovirus exposure and HLA in healthy donors (dated by TCRdb to 2016 to 2017). Describing the broader study: An earlier analysis of about 560 of the donors reported 250 to 350 Gb of sequence data and roughly 120 million unique TCR beta sequences obtained from roughly 170 million T cells. In addition to the first cohort of roughly 700 subjects, a separate validation cohort of about 120 different subjects was used. To study patterns of TCR occurrence, a later analysis re-analyzed previously published TCR beta repertoires from several hundred donors and added high-resolution HLA genotyping. The T cell repertoires of roughly 660 subjects were profiled by immunosequencing and related to cytomegalovirus serostatus. An earlier analysis of more than 450 of the donors used high-throughput TCR beta sequencing to judge whether each TCR beta V gene segment behaved as functional or pseudogenic. Rather than using new phenotypic data, the later analysis identified candidate immune exposures from TCR beta sequences and from how often those sequences occurred across donors. On average, roughly 250,000 unique TCR beta nucleotide sequences were sequenced per donor among a few hundred genotyped donors of the cohort, with about 17% of those sequences being non-productive. A later genetic analysis took genome-wide SNP genotypes for about 55% of the 666 donors and used that subset as a discovery cohort. Five DR-DQ haplotypes were handled as single units for association and clustering, since linkage in the cohort was strong. Alongside the repertoire data, information on donor age, sex, ethnicity and CMV serostatus was compiled. All discovery cohort repertoires had been generated on a single sequencing platform. An early release covering 500 to 750 HLA-typed donors comprised roughly 300 gigabases of sequencing data and tens of millions of unique TCR sequences. The number of typed donors differed by locus: 629-630 for A, B, C, DRB1 and DQB1; 522 for DQA1; 606 for DPA1; and roughly 450 for DPB1. HLA typing covered class I and class II loci at four-digit resolution. Of the 398 genotyped donors, roughly 76% were placed in the genetic ancestry cluster associated with self-reported Caucasian donors. To predict cytomegalovirus infection status, the study brought together high-throughput TCR immunosequencing, statistical association of individual TCRs with disease status, and machine learning. The aim of the study was to test whether cataloging public T cell receptors could identify signatures of past pathogen exposure.

The CDR3 holds 16 amino acids from the cysteine to the phenylalanine. The DNA shown is the 48-base CDR3, in frame from base 1. CDR1 SGHVS and CDR2 FQNEAQ are derived from the germline V gene. V sheds 5 bases and J sheds 2 bases, leaving 18 bases between their ends. The paper as a whole reports these results and caveats: In a later genetic analysis, a missense DCLRE1C variant was associated with V-gene and J-gene trimming of TCR beta chains, and the association was replicated in an independent cohort. Several of the top co-occurrence clusters appeared to be linked to parvovirus B19, influenza, CMV and Epstein-Barr virus, according to a later analysis. The authors suggested that the approach could potentially be extended to other disease states and immunological phenotypes. Sequencing depth was assumed to be roughly uniform across donors in the presence/absence analyses, though that assumption may not hold. In a later analysis, HLA-associated TCR beta chains were found to be more clonally expanded and to have lower generation probabilities than equally common non-associated chains. A few of the identified cytomegalovirus-associated TCR beta chains were confirmed in vitro to be specific for cytomegalovirus antigens. Strong co-occurrence of HLA alleles, especially DR and DQ, made assigning TCR associations to individual alleles difficult. In a later genetic analysis, fewer N-insertions in productive TCRs were reported among donors in an Asian-associated ancestry cluster than the approximately 670-donor mean. Some IMGT-functional V segments, including TRBV6-2 and TRBV6-3, could not be told apart with the 87-base-pair reads, so those segments were excluded. According to a later analysis, most CMV-associated TCR beta chains appeared to be HLA-restricted, and the HLA associations seemed to be driven largely by CMV exposure. HLA typing was unavailable for some donors at each locus, so association tests used only the typed subset. The classifier was reported to diagnose cytomegalovirus status with high specificity and sensitivity in both the original and validation cohorts. Over 15 rarely observed V segments, including chromosome 9 orphons, were excluded from the earlier analysis of 550 to 700 of the donors because counts were too low. An earlier analysis of 450 to 750 of the donors showed that most TCR beta V segments appeared in productive rearrangements either about 87% or about 30% of the time, which broadly matched IMGT annotations. Only TCR beta chains were sequenced in this cohort, and the absence of alpha or paired-chain data limited detectable features. Most TCR sequences were observed very rarely across donors, whereas some public TCRs were present in many individuals. The study gave a list of 150 to 200 TCR beta chains associated with cytomegalovirus. A cluster of highly shared sequence variants was judged likely to represent a technical artifact of the sequencing pipeline. A further reported finding was that TCR beta sequences accurately predicted the HLA-A and HLA-B alleles for most subjects in the first cohort. Correlated functional status among segregating V segments might be attributable to linkage disequilibrium, but an unknown experimental factor could not be ruled out. In a later analysis, the rate of TCR association differed among HLA loci, with DRB1 alleles having the most associated TCRs and HLA-C alleles having the fewest. Specific HLA alleles were associated with 15,000 to 20,000 TCR beta sequences at a false discovery rate of 0.05 in a later analysis. CMV serostatus was the only immune exposure information available for the cohort.

Preparation of the library involved the immunoSEQ multiplex PCR assay. The multiplex PCR relied on a mix of 60 forward primers for TCR Vbeta segments and 13 reverse primers for TCR Jbeta segments. Amplification of the CDR3 region of rearranged TCR beta genes was performed with a multiplex PCR assay on genomic DNA. On the Illumina HiSeq System, the amplified TCR beta libraries were sequenced as 87-base-pair reads. Processing in the source paper ran as follows. Across the 600 to 700 repertoires, a later analysis counted about 81 million unique TCR beta chains, roughly 11 million of which were shared by at least two donors. Raw reads were error-corrected and collapsed into unique sequences by a nearest-neighbor algorithm in which closely related sequences were merged to remove PCR and sequencing errors. V, D and J gene segments were assigned by aligning CDR3 sequences to IMGT reference sequences. For a sequence to be retained, a match of at least six nucleotides was required to both a V gene segment and a J gene segment. Rearrangements were classified as productive when the CDR3 lacked stop codons and remained in frame with V and J, and all other rearrangements were classified as non-productive. Following IMGT convention, CDR3 was defined as the stretch from the second conserved V-encoded cysteine up to the conserved J-encoded phenylalanine. Sequences without an unambiguous match to a single V gene segment were excluded from the earlier analysis of 450 to 750 of the donors. In an earlier analysis of approximately 590 of the donors, a V segment was called functional when productive rearrangements were above 56.7%, and segregating when the standard deviation between donors exceeded 5%. A statistical classification framework was built to diagnose cytomegalovirus status from the catalog of TCR beta chain sequences. A later analysis assigned V and J genes by comparing TCR nucleotide sequences with IMGT/GENE-DB human TR gene sequences. A later analysis assigned CDR3 sequences and most-parsimonious VDJ recombination scenarios with the TCRdist pipeline. In a later analysis, each TCR beta chain was defined by its CDR3 amino acid sequence together with its V-gene family, and reads without a unique V-gene family were excluded. To address suspected cross-contamination and a sequencing artifact, a later analysis removed over 500 highly shared, low-generation-probability nucleotide sequences. For each public chain, a later analysis derived a clonal expansion index from normalized ranks of inferred template counts within each repertoire. In a later analysis, generation probabilities were computed using a VDJ recombination model fitted to out-of-frame rearrangements, and the results were checked against IGoR. In a later analysis, hypergeometric tests were used to score TCR-TCR, TCR-HLA and TCR-CMV co-occurrence, with a repertoire-size bias correction applied to TCR pairs. A later analysis estimated false discovery rates by permuting HLA or CMV assignments 20 times. In a later analysis, co-occurring TCRs were grouped using DBSCAN, and TCRdist sequence similarity was added for clustering within HLA-allele-positive subsets. Co-occurrence clustering excluded repertoires with fewer than 30,000 or more than 120,000 public chains, plus five with anomalous nucleotide sharing. TCRdb re-hosts the immuneACCESS table, in-frame sequences only. Its copies lack some clones; in the studies checked, an unresolved V gene accounts for under half of them, and the cause for the rest is not known. That table supplies the V and J calls and clone size; D and trimming were determined from the DNA. The sample's table lists a count of around 75,000 clones. Roughly 13% of the sample is taken by the ten largest.

Sequencing was done on a sample of PBMCs. This receptor was identified in a man aged 45-60 years in good health and CMV-seropositive. The chain links TRBV7-8 with TRBJ2-5; the D gene is unclear. In nucleotide form, the sequence is TGTGCCAGCAGCCCCGGTGCAGCGACCGATCAAGAGACCCAGTACTTC. Translated, it gives CASSPGAATDQETQYF.